This T cell receptor (beta chain) originates from a study of identical twins. Study-wide points: The same donors were not followed; conclusions instead depended on cross-sectional statistical analysis. For cord blood, abundant beta clonotypes had fewer insertions, unlike memory repertoires, which showed none. Researchers reported excess low generation probability among twin-shared out-of-frame alpha sequences.

The CDR3 contains 13 residues. Trimming pared 7 bases from V and 6 bases from J, leaving 16 bases between. From germline, CDR1 is SNHLY and CDR2 FYNNEI. TCRdb re-analysed the 5' RACE reads in MiXCR, keeping a single row per CDR3 protein. Of about 280,000 distinct CDR3 sequences listed, about 8.1% are singletons. As to this clonotype: The antigen remains unidentified.

These data were likewise used in another study, on yellow fever vaccine responses in identical twins. As that report states: Twins' vaccine T cell response reportedly gave the appearance of partial convergence and partial personalization.

The chain recombines TRBV2 with TRBJ2-7; D may be TRBD1 (5 bases). The clonotype originates from a woman between 18 and 29 years old in good health. Sequencing was done on a sample of memory (CD45RO+) T cells sorted from blood. The CDR3 DNA is TGTGCCAGCACCCTTAGGCAGGGCGGCGAGCAGTACTTC. Encoded protein: CASTLRQGGEQYF.